Sequencing of this T cell receptor beta chain was carried out in a study of post-analysis software for immune sequencing data. Whole-study findings and limits: Elevated frequency relative to controls characterized roughly five TRBV segments in patients, TRBV5-6, TRBV5-1 and TRBV20-1 among them.

As to this clonotype: Its specificity is unknown.

Per germline, CDR1 LGHNA and CDR2 YNFKEQ. The CDR3 has 13 residues. The V gene lost 0 bases and the J gene lost 4 bases, with 6 bases spanning the gap. Built from TCR beta cDNA, the libraries had unique molecular identifiers in them. MiXCR, run by TCRdb on the PCR reads, gives a single entry per CDR3 protein. Of some 370,000 distinct CDR3 sequences in the sample, roughly 35% were seen once. The specimen sequenced was blood. The chain employs TRBV4-2 and TRBJ1-2; no reliable D call. The sequence came from a girl between 5 and 17 years old with multiple sclerosis. CDR3 in DNA: TGTGCCAGCAGCCAAGATCTCCCCTATGGCTACACCTTC. It codes for CASSQDLPYGYTF.